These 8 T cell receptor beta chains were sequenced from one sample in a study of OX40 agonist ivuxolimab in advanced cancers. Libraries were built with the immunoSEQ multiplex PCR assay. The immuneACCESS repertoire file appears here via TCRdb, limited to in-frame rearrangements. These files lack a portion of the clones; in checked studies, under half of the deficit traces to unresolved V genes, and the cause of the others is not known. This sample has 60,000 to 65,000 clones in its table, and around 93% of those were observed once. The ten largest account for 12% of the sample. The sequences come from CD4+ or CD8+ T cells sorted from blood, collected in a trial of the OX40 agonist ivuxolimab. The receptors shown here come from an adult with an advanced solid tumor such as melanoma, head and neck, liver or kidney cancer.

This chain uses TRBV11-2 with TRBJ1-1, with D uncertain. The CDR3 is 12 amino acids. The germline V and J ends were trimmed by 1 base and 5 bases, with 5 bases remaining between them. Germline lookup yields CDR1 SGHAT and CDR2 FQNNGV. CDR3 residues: CASSLANTEAFF. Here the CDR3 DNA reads TGTGCCAGCAGCTTAGCAAATACTGAAGCTTTCTTT.

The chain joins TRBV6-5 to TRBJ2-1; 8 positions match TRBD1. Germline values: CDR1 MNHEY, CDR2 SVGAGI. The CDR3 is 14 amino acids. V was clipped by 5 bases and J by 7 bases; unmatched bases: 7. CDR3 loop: CASSRPDRVNEQFF. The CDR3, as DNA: TGTGCCAGCAGTCGACCGGACAGGGTAAATGAGCAGTTCTTC.

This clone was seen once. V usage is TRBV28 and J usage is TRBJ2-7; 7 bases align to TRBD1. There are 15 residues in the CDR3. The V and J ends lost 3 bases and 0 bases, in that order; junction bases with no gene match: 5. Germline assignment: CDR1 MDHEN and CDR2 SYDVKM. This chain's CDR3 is CASSLTGIPSYEQYF. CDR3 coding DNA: TGTGCCAGCAGTTTGACAGGGATTCCCTCCTACGAGCAGTACTTC. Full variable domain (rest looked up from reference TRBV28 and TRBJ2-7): DVKVTQSSRYLVKRTGEKVFLECVQDMDHENMFWYRQDPGLGLRLIYFSYDVKMKEKGDIPEGYSVSREKKERFSLILESASTNQTSMYLCASSLTGIPSYEQYFGPGTRLTVT.

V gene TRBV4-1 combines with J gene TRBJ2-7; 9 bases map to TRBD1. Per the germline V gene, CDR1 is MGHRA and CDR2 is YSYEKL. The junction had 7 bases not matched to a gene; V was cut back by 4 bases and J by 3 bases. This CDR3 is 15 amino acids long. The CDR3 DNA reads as TGCGCCAGCAGCCCTCGGACAGGGGACGTCTACGAGCAGTACTTC. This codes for CASSPRTGDVYEQYF.

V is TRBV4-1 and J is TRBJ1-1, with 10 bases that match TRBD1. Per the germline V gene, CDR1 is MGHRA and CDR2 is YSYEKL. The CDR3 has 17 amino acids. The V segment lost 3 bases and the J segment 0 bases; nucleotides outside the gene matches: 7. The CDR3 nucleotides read TGCGCCAGCAGCCATGGGGACAGGGGTATTATGAACACTGAAGCTTTCTTT. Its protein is CASSHGDRGIMNTEAFF.

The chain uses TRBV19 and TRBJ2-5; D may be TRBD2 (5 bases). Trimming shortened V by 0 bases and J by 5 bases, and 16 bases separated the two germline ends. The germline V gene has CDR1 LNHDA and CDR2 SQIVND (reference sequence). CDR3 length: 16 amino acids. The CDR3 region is CASSIDRAGLVETQYF. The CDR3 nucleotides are TGTGCCAGTAGTATAGATCGGGCCGGACTTGTGGAGACCCAGTACTTC.

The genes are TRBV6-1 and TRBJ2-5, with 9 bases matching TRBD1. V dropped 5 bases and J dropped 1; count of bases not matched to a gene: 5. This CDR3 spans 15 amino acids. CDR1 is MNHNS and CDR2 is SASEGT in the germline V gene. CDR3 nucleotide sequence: TGTGCCAGCAGTCCGACAGGGGGAGGCCAAGAGACCCAGTACTTC. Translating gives CASSPTGGGQETQYF.

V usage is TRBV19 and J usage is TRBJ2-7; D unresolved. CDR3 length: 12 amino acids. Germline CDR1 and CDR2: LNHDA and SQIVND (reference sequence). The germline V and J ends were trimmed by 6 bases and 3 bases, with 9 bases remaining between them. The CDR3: CASRQSDYEQYF. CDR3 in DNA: TGTGCCAGTAGACAGAGCGACTACGAGCAGTACTTC.